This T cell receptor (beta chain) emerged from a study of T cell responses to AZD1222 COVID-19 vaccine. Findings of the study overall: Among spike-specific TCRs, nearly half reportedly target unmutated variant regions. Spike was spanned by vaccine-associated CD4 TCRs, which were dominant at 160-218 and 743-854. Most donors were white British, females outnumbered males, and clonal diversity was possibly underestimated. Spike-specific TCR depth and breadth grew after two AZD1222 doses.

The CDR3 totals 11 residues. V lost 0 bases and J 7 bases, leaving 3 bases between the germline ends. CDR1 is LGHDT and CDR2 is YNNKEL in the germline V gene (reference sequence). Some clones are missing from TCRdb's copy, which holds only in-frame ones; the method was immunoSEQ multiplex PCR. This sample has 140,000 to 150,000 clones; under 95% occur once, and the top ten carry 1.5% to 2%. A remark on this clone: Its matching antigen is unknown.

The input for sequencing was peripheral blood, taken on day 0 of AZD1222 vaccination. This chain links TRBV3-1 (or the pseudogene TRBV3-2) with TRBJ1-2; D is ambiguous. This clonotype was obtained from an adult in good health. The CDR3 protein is CASSQDSGYTF. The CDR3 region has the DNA TGTGCCAGCAGCCAAGATAGTGGCTACACCTTC.